A single T cell receptor beta chain is shown here with its context. This clone has more than one count but fewer than ten. Its recognized antigen is unknown. The sample holds no much larger clone one base away, and base qualities are not on file. This record comes from a study of CD8+ T cells in alopecia areata listed by TCRdb under 2018. About the study as a whole: The treated patients, all with moderate-to-severe alopecia areata, were enrolled in an open-label pilot trial of oral tofacitinib given at 5 to 10 mg twice daily. Tofacitinib was administered for 6 to 18 months, and 6 months of follow-up off drug were then conducted to assess delayed response and recurrence. Scalp clonality was compared among normal scalp (n=4), patchy alopecia areata scalp (n=8), and alopecia totalis/universalis scalp (n=8). RNA was extracted with the PAXgene miRNA kit for fixed scalp, the miRNeasy kit for PBMCs, and the RNeasy kit for mouse skin. Amplification of TCRbeta CDR3 regions was done by immunoSEQ multiplex PCR using 35 Vbeta forward primers and 13 Jbeta reverse primers. In humans, TCRbeta sequencing was performed on scalp tissue and on sorted CD4+ and CD8+ peripheral blood T cells from healthy controls and from patients with patchy or totalis/universalis alopecia areata. For the treated patients, the SALT score, which quantifies what percentage of scalp surface area is affected, served as the measure of disease severity. Patients on tofacitinib were biopsied at baseline and after 4 and 24 weeks of treatment, and several of the patients also had a later scalp biopsy. In both human patients and the C3H/HeJ mouse model, the study applied high-throughput TCRbeta sequencing to look at T cell clonal expansion in alopecia areata. Study-wide conclusions, independent of this receptor: Scalp TCR repertoire analysis is complicated because resident alphabeta T cells in normal human skin are also sequenced, whereas mouse skin is dominated by gammadelta T cells. During tofacitinib treatment, many expanded lesional clones remained in scalp and blood, and this persistence may partly explain relapse after treatment is stopped. Because the treated cohort was small and had only one nonresponder, larger studies are needed to examine links between baseline CD8+ expansion and response. Shared TCR sequences between patients were less evident than in mice, which may be partly attributable to HLA diversity in the patient population. Compared with normal scalp, lesional scalp had higher clonality and more expanded CD8+ clones, particularly in alopecia totalis/universalis, a pattern that suggests antigenic drive. Tofacitinib significantly decreased scalp clonality and the number of expanded CD8+ clones among the top 100 scalp clones.

The germline V gene (reference sequence) specifies MNHEY as CDR1 and SMNVEV as CDR2. The CDR3 measures 15 amino acids from cysteine to phenylalanine. The retained sequence is limited to the CDR3, 45 bases, with the frame set at the first base. Trimming at the junction amounts to 6 bases on V and 3 bases on J, and the germline ends lie 15 bases apart. What this sample's treatment or condition label stands for: oral pan-JAK inhibitor, 5-10 mg twice daily. From alopecia areata patients, peripheral blood was collected along with lesional scalp punch biopsies. After PBMCs were isolated by density centrifugation and stained for CD3, CD4 and CD8, a FACSAria was used to sort CD4+ and CD8+ T cells. Library method: the immunoSEQ multiplex PCR assay. For TCR sequencing, RNA was extracted from every sample and reverse transcribed into cDNA to serve as template. SuperScript III was used to make first-strand cDNA, primed with a 2:1 mix of oligo-dT and random hexamers. A synthetic immune receptor repertoire was used to assess amplification bias, and residual bias was removed computationally. On the study's bioinformatics: Raw reads were preprocessed to remove errors, and CDR3 was defined by IMGT conventions from the conserved cysteine to phenylalanine. Clonality was computed by normalizing Shannon entropy by log2 of the number of productive unique TCRs and subtracting the result from 1. Whether scalp clones were CD4 or CD8 was inferred by matching scalp TCRbeta sequences against CD4 and CD8 repertoires sorted from blood. Held by TCRdb, this immuneACCESS table contains in-frame sequences only and omits some clones. Under half of the omission traces to an unresolved V gene where checked; the cause of the rest is unknown. D and trimming come from the DNA, and the V and J calls and clone size come from that table. The sample includes 150,000 to 200,000 clones, with 40% to 65% observed a single time. The biggest ten clones account for around a tenth of the sample.

In this chain, TRBV27 is recombined with TRBJ1-5; TRBD1 is possibly the D segment (5 matching bases). The material sequenced was CD8+ T cells sorted from blood, taken around week 54, from a patient treated with tofacitinib. This clonotype originated in a human donor with alopecia areata. The CDR3 region reads CASSSSARANQPQHF. The sequenced DNA is TGTGCCAGCAGCTCCTCCGCCAGGGCCAATCAGCCCCAGCATTTT.